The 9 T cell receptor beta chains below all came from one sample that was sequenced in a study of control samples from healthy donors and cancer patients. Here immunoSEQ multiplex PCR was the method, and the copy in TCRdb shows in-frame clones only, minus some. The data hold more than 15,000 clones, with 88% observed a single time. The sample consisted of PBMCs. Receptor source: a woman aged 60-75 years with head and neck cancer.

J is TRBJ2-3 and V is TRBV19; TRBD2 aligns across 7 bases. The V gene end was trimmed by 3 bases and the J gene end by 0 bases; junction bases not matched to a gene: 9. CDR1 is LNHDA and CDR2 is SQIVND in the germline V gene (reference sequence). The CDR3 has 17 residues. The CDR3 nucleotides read TGTGCCAGTAGTATGGGACTGGGAGGGGTGAGCACAGATACGCAGTATTTT. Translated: CASSMGLGGVSTDTQYF. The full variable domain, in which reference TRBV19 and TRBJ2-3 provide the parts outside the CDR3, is DGGITQSPKYLFRKEGQNVTLSCEQNLNHDAMYWYRQDPGQGLRLIYYSQIVNDFQKGDIAEGYSVSREKKESFPLTVTSAQKNPTAFYLCASSMGLGGVSTDTQYFGPGTRLTVL.

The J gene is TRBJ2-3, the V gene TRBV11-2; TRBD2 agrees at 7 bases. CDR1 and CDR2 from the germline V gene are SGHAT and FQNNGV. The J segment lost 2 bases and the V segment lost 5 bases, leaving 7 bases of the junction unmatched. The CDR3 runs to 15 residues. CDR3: CASSLSGGATDTQYF. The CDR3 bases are TGTGCCAGCAGCCTATCGGGGGGAGCCACAGATACGCAGTATTTT. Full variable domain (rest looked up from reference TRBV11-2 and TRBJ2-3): EAGVAQSPRYKIIEKRQSVAFWCNPISGHATLYWYQQILGQGPKLLIQFQNNGVVDDSQLPKDRFSAERLKGVDSTLKIQPAKLEDSAVYLCASSLSGGATDTQYFGPGTRLTVL.

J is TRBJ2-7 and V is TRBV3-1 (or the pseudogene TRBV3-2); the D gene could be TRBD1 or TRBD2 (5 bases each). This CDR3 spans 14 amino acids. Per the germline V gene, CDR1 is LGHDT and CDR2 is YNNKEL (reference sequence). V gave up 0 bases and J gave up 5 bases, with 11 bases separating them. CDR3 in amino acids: CASSQDRGRDEQYF. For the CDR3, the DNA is TGTGCCAGCAGCCAAGACCGGGGACGAGACGAGCAGTACTTC.

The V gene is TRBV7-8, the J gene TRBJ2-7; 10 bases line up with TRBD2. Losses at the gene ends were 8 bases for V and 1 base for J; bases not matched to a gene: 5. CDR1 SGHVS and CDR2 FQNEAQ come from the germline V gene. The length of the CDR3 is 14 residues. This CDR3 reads CASRRTSGSYEQYF. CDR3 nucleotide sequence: TGTGCCAGCCGTCGGACTAGCGGTTCCTACGAGCAGTACTTC.

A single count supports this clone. This CDR3 is CASSRTGLWAFF. The CDR3 DNA reads TGTGCCAGTAGTAGGACAGGTCTTTGGGCTTTCTTT. This sequence joins TRBV19 and TRBJ1-1, with 7 bases fitting TRBD1. The CDR3 runs to 12 residues. V lost 4 bases, J lost 11 bases, and 7 bases stayed unmatched. Germline values: CDR1 LNHDA, CDR2 SQIVND (reference sequence).

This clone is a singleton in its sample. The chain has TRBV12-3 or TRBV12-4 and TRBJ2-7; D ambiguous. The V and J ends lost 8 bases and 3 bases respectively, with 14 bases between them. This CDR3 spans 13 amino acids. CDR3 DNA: TGTGCCAGCGGCCGTTGGGTGTTCTACGAGCAGTACTTC. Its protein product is CASGRWVFYEQYF.

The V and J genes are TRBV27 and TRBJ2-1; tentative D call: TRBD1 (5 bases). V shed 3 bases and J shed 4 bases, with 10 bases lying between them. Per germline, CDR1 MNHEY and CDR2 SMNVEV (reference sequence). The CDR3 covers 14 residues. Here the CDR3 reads CASSFYSGYNEQFF. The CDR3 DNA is TGTGCCAGCAGTTTTTATTCAGGGTACAATGAGCAGTTCTTC.

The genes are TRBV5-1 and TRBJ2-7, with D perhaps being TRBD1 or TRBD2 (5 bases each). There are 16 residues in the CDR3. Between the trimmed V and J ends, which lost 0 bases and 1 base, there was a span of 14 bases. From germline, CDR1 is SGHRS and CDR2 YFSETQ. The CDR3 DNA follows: TGCGCCAGCAGCTTGGCCGGGGTGGACAATTCCTACGAGCAGTACTTC. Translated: CASSLAGVDNSYEQYF.

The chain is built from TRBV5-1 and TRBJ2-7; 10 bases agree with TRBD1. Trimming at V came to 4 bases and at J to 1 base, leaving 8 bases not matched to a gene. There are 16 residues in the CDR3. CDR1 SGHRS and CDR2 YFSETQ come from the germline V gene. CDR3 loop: CASSPDRQGASYEQYF. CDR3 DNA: TGCGCCAGCAGCCCGGATCGACAGGGGGCGTCCTACGAGCAGTACTTC.